Following are 21 T cell receptor beta chains from one sample sequenced in a study of T cells in Graves' hyperthyroidism and ophthalmopathy. TCR beta CDR3 regions were amplified from RNA transcripts. Initially, a first-round RT-PCR of the TCR CDR3 employed the HTBI primer set. One entry per CDR3 protein, called by TCRdb with MiXCR from the multiplex PCR reads. Of around 350,000 distinct CDR3 sequences listed, more than 15% are singletons. The sample was blood. Receptor source: a woman aged 18-30 years with Graves' hyperthyroidism that later progressed to Graves' ophthalmopathy.

The chain carries TRBV11-2 and TRBJ2-7; D is ambiguous. Germline values: CDR1 SGHAT, CDR2 FQNNGV. The CDR3 loop spans 13 amino acids. Trimming removed 0 bases at V and 5 bases at J, with 8 bases between. The CDR3: CASSLDGGNEQYF. The CDR3 nucleotides read TGTGCCAGCAGCTTAGACGGCGGCAACGAGCAGTACTTC.

With regard to this clonotype: The junction departs from germline at one end; a sequencing error may be responsible. CDR3 amino acids: CASSPPFGGLFGQLFF. The CDR3 DNA sequence: TGTGCCAGCAGCCCCCCCTTCGGGGGCCTATTCGGGCAGCTGTTTTTT. The genes are TRBV7-8 and TRBJ2-2; D tentatively reads TRBD1 or TRBD2 (6 bases each). This CDR3 contains 16 residues. Looked up from germline, CDR1 is SGHVS and CDR2 is FQNEAQ.

This clonotype was counted between two and nine times. The gene calls are TRBV7-9 and TRBJ2-7; TRBD2 matches at 7 bases. The CDR3 has 13 amino acids. Trimming at V came to 5 bases and at J to 5 bases, leaving 6 bases not matched to a gene. Germline V CDR1 and CDR2: SEHNR, FQNEAQ (reference sequence). DNA of the CDR3: TGTGCCAGCAGCGCGTGGCGGGGGAACGAGCAGTACTTC. The encoded protein is CASSAWRGNEQYF. Full variable domain (missing parts from reference TRBV7-9 and TRBJ2-7): DTGVSQNPRHKITKRGQNVTFRCDPISEHNRLYWYRQTLGQGPEFLTYFQNEAQLEKSRLLSDRFSAERPKGSFSTLEIQRTEQGDSAMYLCASSAWRGNEQYFGPGTRLTVT.

This clonotype was seen ten or more times. V usage is TRBV6-2 or TRBV6-3 and J usage is TRBJ2-7, with 7 bases that match TRBD2. The germline gives CDR1 MNHEY, CDR2 SVGEGT. CDR3 length equals 15 residues. V lost 2 bases to trimming and J lost 3 bases; unmatched junction nucleotides: 7. This CDR3 reads CASSYAAGRVYEQYF. CDR3 bases: TGTGCCAGCAGTTACGCCGCGGGGAGGGTCTACGAGCAGTACTTC.

This clonotype was seen ten or more times. J is TRBJ2-2 and V is TRBV2; D remains ambiguous. The CDR3 is 13 amino acids. Germline loops: CDR1 SNHLY, CDR2 FYNNEI. Trimming left V 8 bases short and J 1 base short, with 8 bases between. The DNA of the CDR3 is TGTGCCAGCGCCGAACAGAACACCGGGGAGCTGTTTTTT. Protein sequence: CASAEQNTGELFF.

There are a few counts of this clonotype. Here the CDR3 reads CASSLRGEGYQPQHF. CDR3 DNA sequence: TGTGCCAGCAGTTTAAGGGGCGAAGGGTATCAGCCCCAGCATTTT. The V call is TRBV28, the J call TRBJ1-5; a possible D gene is TRBD1 (5 bases). The germline V gene has CDR1 MDHEN and CDR2 SYDVKM. The CDR3 totals 15 residues. The V and J ends lost 2 bases and 5 bases respectively, with 13 bases between them.

The rearrangement links TRBV7-6 to TRBJ2-7; 8 nucleotides align to TRBD2. The CDR3 is made up of 15 amino acids. CDR1 SGHVS and CDR2 FNYEAQ come from the germline V gene. Losses at the gene ends were 2 bases for V and 5 bases for J; bases not matched to a gene: 8. The CDR3 DNA reads TGTGCCAGCAGCTTATTTTCAGCGGGAGTCGACGAGCAGTACTTC. Translating it yields CASSLFSAGVDEQYF.

This chain links TRBV6-2 or TRBV6-3 with TRBJ2-1; TRBD1 agrees at 9 bases. This CDR3 comprises 15 residues. Looked up from germline, CDR1 is MNHEY and CDR2 is SVGEGT. The J segment lost 9 bases and the V segment lost 4 bases, leaving 10 bases of the junction unmatched. CDR3 sequence: CASSFLGTGTSEQFF. CDR3 nucleotides: TGTGCCAGCAGTTTCCTCGGGACAGGGACGAGTGAGCAGTTCTTC.

This clonotype has just a few counts. The V call is TRBV19, the J call TRBJ2-1; 8 bases agree with TRBD2. The trim removed 2 bases at V and 4 bases at J, leaving 7 bases unmatched. Germline CDR1 reads LNHDA; CDR2 reads SQIVND (reference sequence). The CDR3 consists of 16 residues. The CDR3 is CASSIQAGVSYNEQFF. The CDR3 DNA sequence: TGTGCCAGTAGTATACAAGCGGGAGTATCTTACAATGAGCAGTTCTTC.

This clonotype showed up just a few times. The chain carries TRBV5-6 and TRBJ2-7; 8 positions match TRBD1. Trimming at V came to 2 bases and at J to 6 bases, leaving 7 bases not matched to a gene. Germline CDR1 SGHDT, CDR2 YYEEEE. The CDR3 runs 14 residues. The CDR3 DNA reads TGTGCCAGCAGCTTAGAAGGACAGGGAAGCGAGCAGTACTTC. It yields the protein CASSLEGQGSEQYF.

In this sample, this clonotype turned up many times. J is TRBJ2-5 and V is TRBV28; 8 nucleotides align to TRBD2. J gave up 3 bases and V 3 bases, and 3 bases lay outside the gene matches. Germline V lookup: CDR1 MDHEN, CDR2 SYDVKM. CDR3 size: 14 residues. CDR3 DNA sequence: TGTGCCAGCAGTTTGGGACTAGAAGAAGAGACCCAGTACTTC. Translating it yields CASSLGLEEETQYF.

This clonotype was observed many times. The chain links TRBV28 to TRBJ2-7; TRBD2 matches 8 bases. The CDR3 length is 14 residues. Germline V gives CDR1 MDHEN, CDR2 SYDVKM. The ends lost 5 bases at V and 2 bases at J; junction bases unmatched: 5. This CDR3 reads CASSDSGIPYEQYF. DNA of the CDR3: TGTGCCAGCAGTGATAGCGGGATCCCCTACGAGCAGTACTTC. Filled out from reference TRBV28 and TRBJ2-7, the complete variable domain reads DVKVTQSSRYLVKRTGEKVFLECVQDMDHENMFWYRQDPGLGLRLIYFSYDVKMKEKGDIPEGYSVSREKKERFSLILESASTNQTSMYLCASSDSGIPYEQYFGPGTRLTVT.

The rearrangement links TRBV28 to TRBJ2-4; 9 bases align to TRBD2. Unmatched junction bases numbered 5, after V lost 6 bases and J lost 8 bases. CDR1 and CDR2 (germline): MDHEN, SYDVKM. This CDR3 has 13 residues. Written as DNA, the CDR3 is TGTGCCAGCAGACGCGGGAGGGACGACATTCAGTACTTC. Its protein product is CASRRGRDDIQYF.

This clonotype was recorded many times. This chain links TRBV20-1 with TRBJ2-7; D possibly matches TRBD1 or TRBD2 (5 bases each). This CDR3 is built from 14 residues. The germline gives CDR1 DFQATT, CDR2 SNEGSKA (reference sequence). V was trimmed by 0 bases and J by 3 bases, leaving 12 bases between them. DNA for the CDR3: TGCAGTGCTAGAGACCGGGACGGCTACTACGAGCAGTACTTC. This sequence encodes CSARDRDGYYEQYF.

This clonotype was counted ten times or more. The chain joins TRBV29-1 to TRBJ1-2, with D perhaps matching TRBD1 (5 bases). The length of the CDR3 is 13 residues. Germline values: CDR1 SQVTM, CDR2 ANQGSEA. V was clipped by 5 bases and J by 3 bases, with 13 bases between them. CDR3 loop: CSVSPGDDYGYTF. CDR3 nucleotides: TGCAGCGTTTCCCCGGGGGATGACTATGGCTACACCTTC.

A few counts support this clonotype. Being one base from a much bigger clone, this may be a read error. This chain connects TRBV3-1 to TRBJ1-2; 7 nucleotides match TRBD1. CDR3 length: 17 residues. V lost 4 bases and J lost 4; bases outside the gene matches: 15. Germline assignment: CDR1 LGHDT and CDR2 YNNKEL (reference sequence). The CDR3 protein is CASSRTSGTESFYGYTF. As DNA, the CDR3 is TGTGCCAGCAGCCGCACCTCCGGGACAGAATCATTCTATGGCTACACCTTC.

This clonotype was counted at least ten times. The chain links TRBV2 to TRBJ2-3, with 8 bases fitting TRBD1. Germline CDR1 and CDR2: SNHLY and FYNNEI. This CDR3 comprises 15 residues. V was pared by 1 base and J by 1 base, with 1 base of the junction left unmatched. The CDR3 is CASSEEDRGTDTQYF. The CDR3 DNA is TGTGCCAGCAGTGAAGAGGACAGGGGCACAGATACGCAGTATTTT. The full variable domain, rest sourced from reference TRBV2 and TRBJ2-3, is EPEVTQTPSHQVTQMGQEVILRCVPISNHLYFYWYRQILGQKVEFLVSFYNNEISEKSEIFDDQFSVERPDGSNFTLKIRSTKLEDSAMYFCASSEEDRGTDTQYFGPGTRLTVL.

The table lists this clonotype with many counts. V is TRBV7-9 and J is TRBJ2-1; D is unclear. Per germline, CDR1 SEHNR and CDR2 FQNEAQ (reference sequence). The CDR3 runs to 16 residues. V was trimmed by 1 base and J by 1 base, leaving 11 bases between them. CDR3 sequence: CASSLVGKMSYNEQFF. The DNA for the CDR3 is TGTGCCAGCAGCTTAGTCGGAAAAATGTCCTACAATGAGCAGTTCTTC.

Written as DNA, the CDR3 is TGTGCCAGCAGCAACCGACAGAGCTCTGGGGCCAACGTCCTGACTTTC. It codes for CASSNRQSSGANVLTF. This rearrangement joins TRBV14 to TRBJ2-6; the D gene is possibly TRBD1 (5 bases). Germline V CDR1 and CDR2: SGHDN, FVKESK. Trimming removed 5 bases at V and 0 bases at J, with 11 bases between. The length of the CDR3 is 16 residues.

There are a few counts of this clonotype. The chain is built from TRBV20-1 and TRBJ2-3; 11 bases map to TRBD2. This CDR3 region has 15 residues. V was pared by 5 bases and J by 2 bases, with 6 bases of the junction left unmatched. Germline-derived CDR1 and CDR2 are DFQATT and SNEGSKA (reference sequence). The CDR3 DNA reads as TGCAGTGCTTTTGGGACTAGCGGATCCACAGATACGCAGTATTTT. Translating gives CSAFGTSGSTDTQYF.

This clonotype was counted between two and nine times. The chain joins TRBV5-1 to TRBJ1-2; D is ambiguous. This CDR3 comprises 14 residues. Deletions cut 3 bases from V and 2 bases from J, with 11 bases between. Per the germline V gene, CDR1 is SGHRS and CDR2 is YFSETQ. The CDR3 is CASSYLGRNYGYTF. The CDR3 DNA sequence: TGCGCCAGCAGCTACTTGGGGAGAAACTATGGCTACACCTTC. Together with reference TRBV5-1 and TRBJ1-2, the CDR3 gives the full variable domain: KAGVTQTPRYLIKTRGQQVTLSCSPISGHRSVSWYQQTPGQGLQFLFEYFSETQRNKGNFPGRFSGRQFSNSRSEMNVSTLELGDSALYLCASSYLGRNYGYTFGSGTRLTVV.